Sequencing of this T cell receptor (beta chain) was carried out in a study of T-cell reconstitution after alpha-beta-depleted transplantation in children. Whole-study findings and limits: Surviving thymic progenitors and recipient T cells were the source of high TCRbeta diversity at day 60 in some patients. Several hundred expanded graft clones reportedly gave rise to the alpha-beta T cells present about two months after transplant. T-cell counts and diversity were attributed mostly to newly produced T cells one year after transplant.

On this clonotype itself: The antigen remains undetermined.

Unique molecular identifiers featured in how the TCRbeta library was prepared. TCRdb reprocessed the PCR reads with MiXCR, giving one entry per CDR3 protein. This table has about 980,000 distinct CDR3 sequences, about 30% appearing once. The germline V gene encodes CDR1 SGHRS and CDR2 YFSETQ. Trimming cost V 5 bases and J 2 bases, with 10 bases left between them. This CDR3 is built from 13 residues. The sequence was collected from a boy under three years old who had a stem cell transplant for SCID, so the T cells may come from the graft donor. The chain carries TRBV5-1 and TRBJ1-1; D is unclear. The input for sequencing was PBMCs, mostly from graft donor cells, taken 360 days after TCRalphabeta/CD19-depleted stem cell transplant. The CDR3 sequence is CASRASGNTEAFF. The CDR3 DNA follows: TGCGCCAGCAGGGCGAGTGGAAACACTGAAGCTTTCTTT.